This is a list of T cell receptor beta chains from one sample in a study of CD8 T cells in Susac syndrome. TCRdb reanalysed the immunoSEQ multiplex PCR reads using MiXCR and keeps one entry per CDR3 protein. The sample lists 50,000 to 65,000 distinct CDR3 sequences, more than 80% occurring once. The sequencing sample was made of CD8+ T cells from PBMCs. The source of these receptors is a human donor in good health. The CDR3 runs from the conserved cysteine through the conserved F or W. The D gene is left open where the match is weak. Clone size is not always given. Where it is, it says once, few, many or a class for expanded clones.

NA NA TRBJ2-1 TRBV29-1 TGCAGCGTTGAAGGACTAGACACCTCGGAGCAGTTCTTC CSVEGLDTSEQFF
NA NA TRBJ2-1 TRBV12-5 TGTGCTAGTGGTTCCCCTCACAATGAGCAGTTCTTC CASGSPHNEQFF
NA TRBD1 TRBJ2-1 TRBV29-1 TGCAGCGTCGAAGGACAGGGTCGCGGGGACAATGAGCAGTTCTTC CSVEGQGRGDNEQFF
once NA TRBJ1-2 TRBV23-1 TGCGCCAGCAGTCAATCGTGGGCGAGATGTAGTGGCTACACCTTC CASSQSWARCSGYTF
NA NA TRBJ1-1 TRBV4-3 TGCGCCAGCAGCCAAGGGAAGGGCCAGCGGGCCCTTGAAGCTTTCTTT CASSQGKGQRALEAFF
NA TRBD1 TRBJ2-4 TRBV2 TGTGCCAGCAACGACCCCGGGACAGAGGCCAAAAACATTCAGTACTTC CASNDPGTEAKNIQYF
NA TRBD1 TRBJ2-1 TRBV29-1 TGCAGCGTTGACAGGGGGCTGGATGAGCAGTTCTTC CSVDRGLDEQFF
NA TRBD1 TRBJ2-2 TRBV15 TGTGCCACCTTAGACAGGGTCGGGGAGCTGTTTTTT CATLDRVGELFF
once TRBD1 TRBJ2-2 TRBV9 TGTGCCAGCAGCCCTGGACAGGTCTCGTACACCGGGGAGCTGTTTTTT CASSPGQVSYTGELFF
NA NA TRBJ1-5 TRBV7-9 TGTGCCAGCAGCTTACGGGGCAGGGTGGGTTATAGCAATCAGCCCCAGCATTTT CASSLRGRVGYSNQPQHF
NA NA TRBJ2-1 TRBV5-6 TGTGCCAGCAGCGGCGGGAATCTAAGTTATGTTGAGCAGTTCTTC CASSGGNLSYVEQFF
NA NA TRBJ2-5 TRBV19 TGTGCCAGTAGTTTAAGTTTGGGCCCAGAGACCCAGTACTTC CASSLSLGPETQYF
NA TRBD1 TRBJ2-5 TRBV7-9 TGTGCCAGCAGCTCGGGACAGGGTCAGTACTTC CASSSGQGQYF
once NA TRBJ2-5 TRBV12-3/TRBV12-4 TGTGCCAGCAGTTGGGGGGCTTGGGAGACCCAGTACTTC CASSWGAWETQYF
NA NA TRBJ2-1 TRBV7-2 TGTGCCAGCAGCTTACCGTGTGACCTCGGGGGTTTC CASSLPCDLGGF
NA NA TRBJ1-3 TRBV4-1 TGCGCCAGCAGCCATTCAGGGGAAGGGGAGGCAAACACCATATATTTT CASSHSGEGEANTIYF
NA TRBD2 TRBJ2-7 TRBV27 TGTGCCAGCAGTCCGAAGGGACTAGCGGCCTACGAGCAGTACTTC CASSPKGLAAYEQYF
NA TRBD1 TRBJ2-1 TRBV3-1 TGTGCCAGCAGGTTAGACAGGGGGCCTCAACGCAATGAGCAGTTCTTC CASRLDRGPQRNEQFF
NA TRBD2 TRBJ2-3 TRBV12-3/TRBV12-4 TGTGCCAGCAGCGCACCGGGACTAGCGGGGGGGCAGGATACGCAGTATTTT CASSAPGLAGGQDTQYF
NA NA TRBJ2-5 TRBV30 TGTGCCTGGAACCACGAGAATTACTTGGAGACCCAGTACTTC CAWNHENYLETQYF
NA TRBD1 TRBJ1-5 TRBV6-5 TGTGCCAGCAGGATGGACAGGGGCGGAAATCAGCCCCAGCATTTT CASRMDRGGNQPQHF
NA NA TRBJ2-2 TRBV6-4 TGTGCCAGCAGTGACTCAACGAACACCGGGGAGCTGTTTTTT CASSDSTNTGELFF
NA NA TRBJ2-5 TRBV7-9 TGTGCCAGCAGCTTAGCAGGGAACCAAGAGACCCAGTACTTC CASSLAGNQETQYF
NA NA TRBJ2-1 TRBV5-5 TGTGCCAGCAGCCAAAGACAGGACAGCTCCTACAATGAGCAGTTCTTC CASSQRQDSSYNEQFF
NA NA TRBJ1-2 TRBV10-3 TGTGCCATCAGTGAGTCGAGTCTGGCTAACTATGGCTACACCTTC CAISESSLANYGYTF
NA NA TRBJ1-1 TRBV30 TGTGCCTGGAGTGTCCTGTCGGGCACTGAAGCTTTCTTT CAWSVLSGTEAFF
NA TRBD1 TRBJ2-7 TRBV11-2 TGTGCCAGCAGCTTAGGGGACAGGGCCCTCGGGGCGCAGTACTTC CASSLGDRALGAQYF
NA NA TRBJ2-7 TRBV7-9 TGTGCCAGCAGCTTAGATTCTAGCGCCGACGAGCAGTACTTC CASSLDSSADEQYF
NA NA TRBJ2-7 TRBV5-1 TGCGCCAGCAGCTTCGAGGACAGTTCCTACGAGCAGTACTTC CASSFEDSSYEQYF
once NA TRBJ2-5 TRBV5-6 TGTGCCAGCAGCTTGGCGGAAGAGACCCAGTACTTC CASSLAEETQYF
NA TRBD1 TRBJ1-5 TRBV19 TGTGCCAGCCTGGAGGACAGGTCTCAGCCCCAGCATTTT CASLEDRSQPQHF
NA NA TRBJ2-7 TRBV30 TGTGCCTGGAGTACAGACAGTTCCTACGAGCAGTACTTC CAWSTDSSYEQYF
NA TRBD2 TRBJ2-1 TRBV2 TGTGCCAGCATTCGACTAGCGGGGGGGCCGGGAGAGCAGTTCTTC CASIRLAGGPGEQFF
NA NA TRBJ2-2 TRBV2 TGTGCCAGCAGTGAATTGGCAGGGGACACCGGGGAGCTGTTTTTT CASSELAGDTGELFF
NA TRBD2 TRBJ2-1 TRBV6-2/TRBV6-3 TGTGCCAGCAGTTACTTAGCGGGGGGCCTCTACAATGAGCAGTTCTTC CASSYLAGGLYNEQFF
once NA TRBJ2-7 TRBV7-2 TGTGCCAGCAGCTTAGTCGCTGGATTGAGCTACGAGCAGTACTTC CASSLVAGLSYEQYF
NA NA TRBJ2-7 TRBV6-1 TGTGCCAGCAGCAAAAAATTTATTTTGGGGGAGCAGTACTTC CASSKKFILGEQYF
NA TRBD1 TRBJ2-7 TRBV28 TGTGCCAGCACCCCGGACAGGTTCTCGGAAGAGCAGTACTTC CASTPDRFSEEQYF
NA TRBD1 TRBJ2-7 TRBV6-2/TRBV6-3 TGTGCCAGCAAATTTGAAGGGGGCCCGACCTACGAGCAGTACTTC CASKFEGGPTYEQYF
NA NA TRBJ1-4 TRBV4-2 TGTGCCAGCAGCCAAGATAATCTCCCCGGGCTGGGAAAACTGTTTTTT CASSQDNLPGLGKLFF
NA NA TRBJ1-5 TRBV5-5 TGTGCCAGCAGCTTGGCGGGGAACAATCAGCCCCAGCATTTT CASSLAGNNQPQHF
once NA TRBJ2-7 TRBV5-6 TGTGCCAGCGCAGAGGAGGGGCGGTACGAGCAGTACTTC CASAEEGRYEQYF
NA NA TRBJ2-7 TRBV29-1 TGCAGCGCGGCCCCTGGGGGTCTCTCCTACGAGCAGTACTTC CSAAPGGLSYEQYF
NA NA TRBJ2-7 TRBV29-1 TGCAGCGTTGCGCCCCGGAAAAATTACGAGCAGTACTTC CSVAPRKNYEQYF
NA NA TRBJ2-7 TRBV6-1 TGTGCCAGCAGTGAATGGCAGAGCTCCTACGAGCAGTACTTC CASSEWQSSYEQYF
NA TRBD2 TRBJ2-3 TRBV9 TGTGCCAGCAGCGTTTGGGGGGGGAGCACAGATACGCAGTATTTT CASSVWGGSTDTQYF
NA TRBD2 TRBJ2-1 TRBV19 TGTGCCAGTAGTCCCTCGGGGACTAGCAATGAGCAGTTCTTC CASSPSGTSNEQFF
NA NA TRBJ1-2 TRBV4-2 TGTGCCAGCAGCCAAGAGGCGGACACGTCTAACTATGGCTACACCTTC CASSQEADTSNYGYTF
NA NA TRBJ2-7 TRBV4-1 TGCGCCAGCAGCCAAGATAGGCCGAGCTCCTACGAGCAGTACTTC CASSQDRPSSYEQYF
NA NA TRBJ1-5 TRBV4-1 TGCGCCAGCAGCCAAGGAGGGGATAGCAATCAGCCCCAGCATTTT CASSQGGDSNQPQHF
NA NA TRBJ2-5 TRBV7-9 TGTGCCAGCAGCTTGGGCAGGGGCGAGACCCAGTACTTC CASSLGRGETQYF
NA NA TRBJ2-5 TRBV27 TGTGCCAGCAGTTGGGCAGATCAAGAGACCCAGTACTTC CASSWADQETQYF